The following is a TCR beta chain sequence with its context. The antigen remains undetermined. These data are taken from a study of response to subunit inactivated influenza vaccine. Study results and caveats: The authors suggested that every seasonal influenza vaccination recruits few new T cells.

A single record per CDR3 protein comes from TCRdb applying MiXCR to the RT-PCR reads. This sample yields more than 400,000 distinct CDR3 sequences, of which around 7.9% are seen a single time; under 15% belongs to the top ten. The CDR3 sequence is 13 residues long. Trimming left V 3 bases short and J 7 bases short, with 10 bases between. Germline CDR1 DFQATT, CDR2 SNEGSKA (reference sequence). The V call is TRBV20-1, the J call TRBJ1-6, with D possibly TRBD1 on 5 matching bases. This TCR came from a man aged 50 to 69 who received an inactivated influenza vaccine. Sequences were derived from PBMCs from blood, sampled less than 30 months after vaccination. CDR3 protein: CSASRALNSPLHF. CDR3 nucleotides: TGCAGTGCTAGCAGGGCCCTCAATTCACCCCTCCACTTT.